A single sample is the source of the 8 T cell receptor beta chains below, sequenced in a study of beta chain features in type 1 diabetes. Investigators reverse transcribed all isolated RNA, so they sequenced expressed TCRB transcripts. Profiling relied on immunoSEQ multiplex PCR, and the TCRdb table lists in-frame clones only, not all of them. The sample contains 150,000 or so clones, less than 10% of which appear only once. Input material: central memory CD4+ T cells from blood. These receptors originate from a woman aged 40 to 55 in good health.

The CDR3 here is CASGFQDRALDNEQFF. The CDR3 region has the DNA TGTGCTAGTGGTTTTCAGGACAGGGCCCTCGACAATGAGCAGTTCTTC. J is TRBJ2-1 and V is TRBV12-5, with TRBD1 matching over 8 bases. The CDR3 has 16 amino acids. The trim removed 3 bases at V and 5 bases at J, leaving 9 bases unmatched. The V gene's germline CDR1 is LGHNT and CDR2 FRNRAP.

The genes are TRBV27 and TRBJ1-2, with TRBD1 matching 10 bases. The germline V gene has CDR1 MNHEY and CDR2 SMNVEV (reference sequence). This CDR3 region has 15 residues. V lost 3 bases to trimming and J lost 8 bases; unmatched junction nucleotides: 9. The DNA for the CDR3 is TGTGCCAGCAGTTTGATGGGGACAGGGGCGGGGGGCTACACCTTC. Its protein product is CASSLMGTGAGGYTF.

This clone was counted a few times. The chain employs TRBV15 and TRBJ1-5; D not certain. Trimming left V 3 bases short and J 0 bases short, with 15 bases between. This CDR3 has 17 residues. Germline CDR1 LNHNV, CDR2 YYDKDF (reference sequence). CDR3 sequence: CATSRGDRADSNQPQHF. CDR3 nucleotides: TGTGCCACCAGCAGGGGAGACCGGGCGGATAGCAATCAGCCCCAGCATTTT.

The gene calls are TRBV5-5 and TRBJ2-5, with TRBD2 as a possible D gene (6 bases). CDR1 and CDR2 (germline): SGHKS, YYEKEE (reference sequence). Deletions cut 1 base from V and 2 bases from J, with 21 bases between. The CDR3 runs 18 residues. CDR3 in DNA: TGTGCCAGCAGCTTGTTATGGCGGGATCGAGTAAGACAAGAGACCCAGTACTTC. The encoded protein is CASSLLWRDRVRQETQYF.

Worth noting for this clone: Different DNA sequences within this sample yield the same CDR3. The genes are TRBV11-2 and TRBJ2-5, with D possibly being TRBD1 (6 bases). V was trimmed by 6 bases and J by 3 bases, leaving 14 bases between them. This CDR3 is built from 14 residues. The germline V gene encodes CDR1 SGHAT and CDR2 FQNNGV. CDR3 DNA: TGTGCCAGCAGTTTATTCGGACAGAAAGAGACCCAGTACTTC. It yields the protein CASSLFGQKETQYF. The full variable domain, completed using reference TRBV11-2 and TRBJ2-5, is EAGVAQSPRYKIIEKRQSVAFWCNPISGHATLYWYQQILGQGPKLLIQFQNNGVVDDSQLPKDRFSAERLKGVDSTLKIQPAKLEDSAVYLCASSLFGQKETQYFGPGTRLLVL.

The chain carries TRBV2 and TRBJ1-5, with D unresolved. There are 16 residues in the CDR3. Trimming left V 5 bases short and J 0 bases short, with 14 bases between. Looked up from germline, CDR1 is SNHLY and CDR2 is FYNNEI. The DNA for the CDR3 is TGTGCCAGCAGTTCGGGTGGGAGTTATAGCAATCAGCCCCAGCATTTT. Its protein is CASSSGGSYSNQPQHF.

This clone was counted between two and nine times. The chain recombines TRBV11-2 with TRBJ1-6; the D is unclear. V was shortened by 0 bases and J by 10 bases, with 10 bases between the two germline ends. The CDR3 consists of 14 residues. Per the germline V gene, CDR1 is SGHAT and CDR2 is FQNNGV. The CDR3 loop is CASSLDRYLSPLHF. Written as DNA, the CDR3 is TGTGCCAGCAGCTTAGACCGGTATCTGTCACCCCTCCACTTT.

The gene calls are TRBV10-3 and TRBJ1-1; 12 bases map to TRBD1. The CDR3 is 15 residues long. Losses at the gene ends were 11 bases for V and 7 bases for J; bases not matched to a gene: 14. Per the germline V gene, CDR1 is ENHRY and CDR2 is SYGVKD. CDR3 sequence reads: CAACPGQGAISEAFF. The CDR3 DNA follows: TGTGCCGCCTGTCCGGGACAGGGGGCCATAAGTGAAGCTTTCTTT.